Sequencing of this T cell receptor beta chain was carried out in a study of T cell repertoires in cytomegalovirus infection. Study background: Public TCR beta signatures indicated both CMV infection and matching HLA type.

In regard to this clonotype: Its specificity is unknown.

A single record per CDR3 protein comes from TCRdb applying MiXCR to the reads. The data show approximately 470,000 distinct CDR3 sequences, with approximately 46% seen just once and 43% held by the top ten. V was pared by 5 bases and J by 6 bases, with 6 bases of the junction left unmatched. The CDR3 extends over 13 amino acids. The sequences come from cultured PBMCs, collected from culture after CMV antigen stimulation. This chain connects TRBV12-3 or TRBV12-4 to TRBJ2-5; 7 nucleotides line up with TRBD1. This clonotype was obtained from a human donor in good health (CMV status not recorded). Some clones in this sample may be carry-over from other donors' samples. CDR3 residues: CASSQDRRKTQYF. As DNA, the CDR3 is TGTGCCAGCAGTCAGGACAGGAGGAAGACCCAGTACTTC.